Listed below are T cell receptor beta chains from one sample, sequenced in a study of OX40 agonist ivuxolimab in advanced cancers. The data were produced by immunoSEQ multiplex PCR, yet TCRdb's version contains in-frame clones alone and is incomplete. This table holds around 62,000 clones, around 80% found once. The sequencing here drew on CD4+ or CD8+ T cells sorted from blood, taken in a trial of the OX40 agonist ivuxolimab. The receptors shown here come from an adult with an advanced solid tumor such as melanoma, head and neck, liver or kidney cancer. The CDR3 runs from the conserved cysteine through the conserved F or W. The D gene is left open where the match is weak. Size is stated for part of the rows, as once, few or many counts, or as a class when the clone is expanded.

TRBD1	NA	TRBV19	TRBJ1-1	CASSKEEQGGDAFF	TGTGCCAGTAGTAAAGAGGAACAGGGGGGCGACGCTTTCTTT
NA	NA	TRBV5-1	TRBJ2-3	CASSLQPGTDTQYF	TGCGCCAGCAGCTTACAGCCAGGGACTGATACGCAGTATTTT
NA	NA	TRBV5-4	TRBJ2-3	CASSLMVGDTQYF	TGTGCCAGCAGCTTGATGGTCGGGGATACGCAGTATTTT
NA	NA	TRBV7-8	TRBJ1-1	CASRPTRGYAFF	TGTGCCAGCAGACCTACTCGGGGTTATGCTTTCTTT
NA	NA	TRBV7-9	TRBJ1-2	CASSFDIAGVYGYTF	TGTGCCAGCAGCTTTGATATCGCAGGGGTTTATGGCTACACCTTC
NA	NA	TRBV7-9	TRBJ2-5	CASSPRGPPSRGRETQYF	TGTGCCAGCAGCCCCCGTGGCCCCCCATCCCGGGGACGGGAGACCCAGTACTTC
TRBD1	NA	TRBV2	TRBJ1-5	CASRTDRRDQPQHF	TGTGCCAGCAGGACGGACAGGCGCGATCAGCCCCAGCATTTT
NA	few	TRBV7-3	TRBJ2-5	CASSLSMGLTQYF	TGTGCCAGCAGCTTAAGTATGGGCTTGACCCAGTACTTC
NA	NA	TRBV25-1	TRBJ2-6	CASSLSSGANVLTF	TGTGCCAGCAGTCTTAGCTCTGGGGCCAACGTCCTGACTTTC
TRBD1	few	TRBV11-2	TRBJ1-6	CASSYRDRGNSPLHF	TGTGCCAGCAGCTACCGGGACAGAGGGAATTCACCCCTCCACTTT